One sample yielded the 12 T cell receptor beta chains listed below, sequenced in a study of T-cell memory formation after mild COVID-19. One entry per CDR3 protein, called by TCRdb with MiXCR from the 5' RACE reads. Of around 250,000 distinct CDR3 sequences in the sample, approximately 16% are singletons; the top ten hold 22%. The sample taken for sequencing was PBMCs or a T cell subset sorted from them (not recorded which). The receptors derive from a man younger than 35 who had mild COVID-19 (a few samples of this study predate the infection). Cell type and time point are not known.

This rearrangement joins TRBV10-2 to TRBJ2-5; 11 positions agree with TRBD2. Unmatched junction bases numbered 3, after V lost 7 bases and J lost 2 bases. The germline V gene encodes CDR1 WSHSY and CDR2 SAAADI. The CDR3 is 14 residues long. CDR3 sequence reads: CASTRTSGQETQYF. The DNA of the CDR3 is TGCGCCAGCACAAGGACTAGCGGGCAAGAGACCCAGTACTTC.

This clonotype turned up a few times. CDR3 in amino acids: CASSPPGQGTYTQYF. DNA for the CDR3: TGTGCCAGCAGCCCACCGGGACAGGGCACTTATACGCAGTATTTT. The chain is built from TRBV5-6 and TRBJ2-3, with 9 nucleotides matching TRBD1. The germline V gene has CDR1 SGHDT and CDR2 YYEEEE. This CDR3 is 15 amino acids long. Germline trimming cut 4 bases from V and 7 bases from J; bases unmatched to any gene: 10.

This clonotype came up a few times. The genes are TRBV6-6 and TRBJ1-1; weak D call: TRBD1 (5 bases). CDR1 is MNHNY and CDR2 is SVGAGI in the germline V gene (reference sequence). CDR3 size: 14 residues. V lost 2 bases and J lost 3, with 10 bases in between. The CDR3 sequence is CASSYSGGDTEAFF. In DNA form, the CDR3 reads TGTGCCAGCAGTTACAGTGGGGGAGACACTGAAGCTTTCTTT.

This clonotype came up a few times. This rearrangement joins TRBV24-1 to TRBJ2-1; tentative D call: TRBD1 (5 bases). The CDR3 is 11 residues long. The V end lost 6 bases, the J end lost 10 bases, and 9 bases lay between the germline ends. Germline-derived CDR1 and CDR2 are KGHDR and SFDVKD. The CDR3 DNA reads TGTGCCACCAGTAGGGGCCGCGAGCAGTTCTTC. Its protein is CATSRGREQFF.

The chain recombines TRBV7-2 with TRBJ2-3; 9 positions match TRBD2. V was pared by 0 bases and J by 5 bases, with 6 bases of the junction left unmatched. The length of the CDR3 is 16 residues. Germline V lookup: CDR1 SGHTA, CDR2 FQGNSA. The CDR3 loop reads CASSLALAGMGDTQYF. CDR3 in DNA: TGTGCCAGCAGCTTAGCCCTAGCGGGGATGGGAGATACGCAGTATTTT. The whole variable domain, remainder taken from reference TRBV7-2 and TRBJ2-3, is GAGVSQSPSNKVTEKGKDVELRCDPISGHTALYWYRQSLGQGLEFLIYFQGNSAPDKSGLPSDRFSAERTGGSVSTLTIQRTQQEDSAVYLCASSLALAGMGDTQYFGPGTRLTVL.

The CDR3: CASSQDRRAPGSSYNSPLHF. CDR3 DNA: TGCGCCAGCAGCCAAGACCGCCGTGCGCCAGGGAGCTCCTATAATTCACCCCTCCACTTT. The chain has TRBV4-1 and TRBJ1-6; D is perhaps TRBD1 (5 bases). The CDR3 runs to 20 residues. The V and J ends lost 0 bases and 0 bases respectively, with 18 bases between them. Germline V gives CDR1 MGHRA, CDR2 YSYEKL.

CDR3 bases: TGTGCCAGCGCGACCATGGACAGGGGGCTTGCAGATACGCAGTATTTT. It encodes CASATMDRGLADTQYF. V and J are TRBV6-2 or TRBV6-3 and TRBJ2-3; 11 bases line up with TRBD1. CDR3 length equals 16 residues. Germline trimming cut 8 bases from V and 4 bases from J; bases unmatched to any gene: 11. In germline, CDR1 is MNHEY, CDR2 SVGEGT.

This clonotype has just a few counts. This chain uses TRBV12-3 or TRBV12-4 with TRBJ2-2, with D possibly being TRBD1 (6 bases). The CDR3 spans 14 residues. Trimming left V 3 bases short and J 7 bases short, with 12 bases between. The CDR3 is CASSLRQVHGELFF. DNA for the CDR3: TGTGCCAGCAGTTTGAGACAGGTGCACGGGGAGCTGTTTTTT.

Points on this clonotype: An end of the junction differs from the germline gene, which may be a read error. The V and J genes are TRBV6-6 and TRBJ2-2; 8 bases line up with TRBD1. This CDR3 has 14 amino acids. Germline values: CDR1 MNHNY, CDR2 SVGAGI (reference sequence). CDR3 residues: CASSSYRGTGGLFF. CDR3 nucleotides: TGTGCCAGCAGTTCGTACAGGGGGACCGGGGGGCTGTTTTTT.

The chain joins TRBV7-9 to TRBJ2-7, with D perhaps TRBD2 (6 bases). The CDR3 totals 12 residues. Germline V CDR1 and CDR2: SEHNR, FQNEAQ (reference sequence). V was pared by 5 bases and J by 4 bases, with 9 bases between. As DNA, the CDR3 is TGTGCCAGCAGCCGTGGGAGGTACGAGCAGTACGTC. Its protein is CASSRGRYEQYV.

This clonotype was counted only a few times. The J gene is TRBJ2-7, the V gene TRBV2; 11 bases match TRBD1. The length of the CDR3 is 14 residues. The ends lost 7 bases at V and 4 bases at J; junction bases unmatched: 6. Germline CDR1 SNHLY, CDR2 FYNNEI. The chain's CDR3 is CASTGTGGRYEQYF. DNA for the CDR3: TGTGCCAGCACTGGGACAGGGGGAAGGTACGAGCAGTACTTC.

This clonotype turned up a few times. The genes are TRBV29-1 and TRBJ2-1; D ambiguous. This CDR3 has 13 amino acids. The V end lost 4 bases, the J end lost 4 bases, and 11 bases lay between the germline ends. The germline V gene has CDR1 SQVTM and CDR2 ANQGSEA. For the CDR3, the DNA is TGCAGCGTTGCACCCAGCCTTTACAATGAGCAGTTCTTC. The encoded protein is CSVAPSLYNEQFF.